This TCR beta chain was documented in a study of cytomegalovirus exposure and HLA in healthy donors. The germline CDR1 and CDR2 sequences are LGHNA and YSLEER. V lost 4 bases and J 7 bases, leaving 8 bases between the germline ends. The CDR3 has 11 residues. Study-level points and caveats: Beyond CMV serostatus, there was no information to go on about immune exposure.

The PCR contained 60 Vbeta and 13 Jbeta primers. Assay used: immunoSEQ multiplex PCR; TCRdb lists only in-frame clones, some missing. The table records about 130,000 clones, 65% to 90% of them present only once. This clone was recorded a few times. Its antigen is undetermined. The source is a man between 18 and 29 years old in good health and CMV-seronegative. Sequenced input: PBMCs. J is TRBJ2-7 and V is TRBV4-3, with D possibly being TRBD2 (5 bases). In DNA form, the CDR3 reads TGCGCCAGCAGCCGCGGGCGGGAGCAGTACTTC. Translating it yields CASSRGREQYF.